This T cell receptor (beta chain) was sequenced in a study of OX40 agonist ivuxolimab in advanced cancers. Study-wide background: Ivuxolimab doses were 0.01, 0.1, 0.3, 1.5, 3 or 10 mg/kg every 2 weeks. At about 81% male, the cohort had a mean age of roughly 60 years, ranging from about 20 to 79. Three patients had partial responses: one hepatocellular carcinoma, two cutaneous melanoma.

The V and J ends lost 5 bases and 7 bases, in that order; junction bases with no gene match: 4. Germline V gene data show CDR1 as MNHEY and CDR2 as SMNVEV (reference sequence). There are 13 residues in the CDR3. Assay used: immunoSEQ multiplex PCR; TCRdb lists only in-frame clones, some missing. The table has about 48,000 clones, around 80% seen once. Details on this clone: Its antigen is still unknown.

Study-wide findings and caveats: Expanded clones belonging to CD8+ T cells outnumbered, on average, those of CD4+.

This rearrangement joins TRBV27 to TRBJ1-3, with TRBD1 matching over 8 bases. This clonotype originated in an adult with an advanced solid tumor such as melanoma, head and neck, liver or kidney cancer. The source material was CD4+ or CD8+ T cells sorted from blood, sampled in a trial of the OX40 agonist ivuxolimab. The CDR3 region has the DNA TGTGCCAGCAGTCGGACAGGGAGGAACACCATATATTTT. Its protein product is CASSRTGRNTIYF.